A single sample gave rise to the 23 T cell receptor beta chains below, sequenced in a study of human T cells and chemical hapten exposure. A single record per CDR3 protein comes from TCRdb applying MiXCR to the RACE reads. The sample shows 100,000 to 150,000 distinct CDR3 sequences, about an eighth of them seen only once. Time point meaning: patch test 1, 2 weeks after DPC sensitization. Treatment meaning: therapeutic diphenylcyclopropenone sensitization with weekly scalp DPC. The sequenced sample was whole blood, obtained in connection with sensitization to the hapten diphenylcyclopropenone (DPC). These receptor sequences come from a man aged 18 to 35 with alopecia areata. Some clones in this sample may be carry-over from other donors' samples.

This clonotype was seen only a few times. J is TRBJ2-2 and V is TRBV6-2 or TRBV6-3; 12 bases agree with TRBD1. After removal of 6 bases from V and 4 bases from J, the junction contained 3 bases not matched to a gene. Germline CDR1 reads MNHEY; CDR2 reads SVGEGT. This CDR3 comprises 15 residues. In DNA form, the CDR3 reads TGTGCCAGCAGGGGGACAGGGGGCCTCACCGGGGAGCTGTTTTTT. Translating it yields CASRGTGGLTGELFF.

This clonotype was observed a handful of times. This rearrangement joins TRBV7-6 to TRBJ2-1; maybe TRBD2 (6 bases). The CDR3 runs 15 residues. Germline V gene data show CDR1 as SGHVS and CDR2 as FNYEAQ. Trimming left V 4 bases short and J 6 bases short, with 16 bases between. This chain's CDR3 is CASSSDWGGGNEQFF. DNA for the CDR3: TGTGCCAGCAGCTCCGACTGGGGAGGAGGCAATGAGCAGTTCTTC.

This sequence joins TRBV7-6 and TRBJ2-5, with TRBD2 identical over 10 bases. CDR3 size: 18 residues. The germline CDR1 and CDR2 sequences are SGHVS and FNYEAQ. The trim removed 5 bases at V and 0 bases at J, leaving 12 bases unmatched. The CDR3 here is CASSPRSGGDSYQETQYF. Written as DNA, the CDR3 is TGTGCCAGCAGCCCCCGAAGCGGGGGGGACTCGTACCAAGAGACCCAGTACTTC.

The genes are TRBV7-9 and TRBJ1-1; D is unresolved. Trimming removed 3 bases from V and 1 base from J, with 12 bases in between. The CDR3 has 15 amino acids. The germline CDR1 and CDR2 sequences are SEHNR and FQNEAQ (reference sequence). CDR3 residues: CASSFIGDPNTEAFF. The CDR3 region has the DNA TGTGCCAGCAGCTTTATCGGTGATCCGAACACTGAAGCTTTCTTT.

This clonotype was detected a few times. The rearrangement links TRBV29-1 to TRBJ2-7; a weak D match, TRBD1 (6 bases). Germline lookup yields CDR1 SQVTM and CDR2 ANQGSEA. The CDR3 totals 12 residues. V was trimmed by 5 bases and J by 5 bases, leaving 13 bases between them. CDR3 residues: CSVNYRDNEQYV. The DNA for the CDR3 is TGCAGCGTTAACTACCGGGACAACGAGCAGTACGTC.

The chain links TRBV9 to TRBJ2-3, with D tentatively TRBD1 (6 bases). V was shortened by 0 bases and J by 2 bases, with 10 bases between the two germline ends. Germline V lookup: CDR1 SGDLS, CDR2 YYNGEE. The CDR3 length is 15 residues. Here the CDR3 DNA reads TGTGCCAGCAGCGTAGAGGGGGATTACACAGATACGCAGTATTTT. This gives the protein CASSVEGDYTDTQYF. Based on the CDR3 plus reference TRBV9 and TRBJ2-3, the full variable domain is DSGVTQTPKHLITATGQRVTLRCSPRSGDLSVYWYQQSLDQGLQFLIQYYNGEERAKGNILERFSAQQFPDLHSELNLSSLELGDSALYFCASSVEGDYTDTQYFGPGTRLTVL.

This clonotype was counted only a few times. The CDR3 loop reads CASSLTIAGEQYV. CDR3 nucleotides: TGTGCCAGCAGCTTAACGATCGCTGGGGAGCAGTACGTC. J is TRBJ2-7 and V is TRBV7-6; D remains unclear. The CDR3 extends over 13 amino acids. Germline assignment: CDR1 SGHVS and CDR2 FNYEAQ. Trimming pared 2 bases from V and 7 bases from J, leaving 12 bases between.

This clonotype appeared many times. This chain connects TRBV19 to TRBJ1-5; D gene ambiguous. The CDR3 extends over 12 amino acids. Germline CDR1 LNHDA, CDR2 SQIVND (reference sequence). Trimming shortened V by 5 bases and J by 9 bases, and 11 bases separated the two germline ends. In DNA form, the CDR3 reads TGTGCCAGTAGTCCCAGCGGTTGGCCCCAGCATTTT. Translating it yields CASSPSGWPQHF.

This chain joins TRBV21-1 and TRBJ2-7; TRBD2, as called in the table, went unchecked against the DNA. TRBV21-1 is labeled a pseudogene. The CDR3 covers 14 residues. This CDR3 is CASTTGLSDYEQYF. Here the CDR3 DNA reads TGTGCCAGCACCACCGGACTTTCCGACTACGAGCAGTACTTC.

V is TRBV20-1 and J is TRBJ1-1, with TRBD1 as a possible D gene (5 bases). Germline V gene data show CDR1 as DFQATT and CDR2 as SNEGSKA (reference sequence). This CDR3 is 14 amino acids long. The V and J ends lost 3 bases and 4 bases respectively, with 15 bases between them. CDR3: CSARRFQGATEAFF. The CDR3 DNA follows: TGCAGTGCTAGGCGTTTTCAGGGAGCCACTGAAGCTTTCTTT.

The table lists this clonotype with a few counts. The chain links TRBV19 to TRBJ1-5; D not resolved. Germline V gene lookup returns CDR1 LNHDA and CDR2 SQIVND (reference sequence). This CDR3 spans 16 amino acids. Trimming left V 2 bases short and J 4 bases short, with 15 bases between. CDR3 bases: TGTGCCAGTAGTATAACCTCGGCCGGGCGGAATCAGCCCCAGCATTTT. Residues: CASSITSAGRNQPQHF.

The V call is TRBV6-1, the J call TRBJ1-1; D is unresolved. CDR3 length: 12 amino acids. Between the trimmed V and J ends, which lost 2 bases and 8 bases, there was a span of 9 bases. CDR1 is MNHNS, CDR2 SASEGT, per germline. CDR3 residues: CASSEWSNEAFF. CDR3 bases: TGTGCCAGCAGTGAATGGTCCAACGAAGCTTTCTTT.

The V gene is TRBV29-1, the J gene TRBJ1-2, with 8 bases matching TRBD1. The germline V gene has CDR1 SQVTM and CDR2 ANQGSEA. The CDR3 sequence is 13 residues long. V shed 7 bases, J shed 10 bases, and the junction held 14 bases outside the gene matches. CDR3 loop: CSARTGTTLDYTF. The CDR3 bases are TGCAGCGCTAGGACAGGGACAACCTTGGACTACACCTTC.

The genes are TRBV18 and TRBJ2-7; D possibly matches TRBD1 or TRBD2 (7 bases each). Germline loops: CDR1 KGHSH, CDR2 LQKENI. The V gene lost 6 bases and the J gene lost 4 bases, with 16 bases spanning the gap. There are 14 residues in the CDR3. CDR3 DNA sequence: TGTGCCAGCTCCCTCCCAGGGGGGGCTTACGAGCAGTACTTC. Translation gives CASSLPGGAYEQYF. Filled out from reference TRBV18 and TRBJ2-7, the complete variable domain reads NAGVMQNPRHLVRRRGQEARLRCSPMKGHSHVYWYRQLPEEGLKFMVYLQKENIIDESGMPKERFSAEFPKEGPSILRIQQVVRGDSAAYFCASSLPGGAYEQYFGPGTRLTVT.

In this sample, this clonotype turned up a few times. This sequence joins TRBV29-1 and TRBJ2-5, with a weak D call TRBD2 (5 bases). The CDR3 runs 13 residues. Germline values: CDR1 SQVTM, CDR2 ANQGSEA. Trimming removed 4 bases from V and 5 bases from J, with 14 bases in between. Here the CDR3 DNA reads TGCAGCGTTGTCCCGAGAGGGCGGGAGACCCAGTACTTC. This sequence encodes CSVVPRGRETQYF.

This clonotype has only a few counts. This rearrangement joins TRBV14 to TRBJ2-3; maybe TRBD2 (6 bases). The germline V and J ends were trimmed by 0 bases and 4 bases, with 14 bases remaining between them. The CDR3 contains 16 residues. The germline gives CDR1 SGHDN, CDR2 FVKESK. In nucleotides, the CDR3 is TGTGCCAGCAGCCAAGAGCCAGGGAGGAATCCAGATACGCAGTATTTT. This gives the protein CASSQEPGRNPDTQYF.

This clonotype was recorded many times. This chain joins TRBV7-3 and TRBJ2-1; no reliable D call. The V end was cut by 2 bases, the J end by 9 bases, with 8 bases between. The length of the CDR3 is 12 residues. Germline V gene sequence: CDR1 SGHTA, CDR2 FQGTGA. The chain's CDR3 is CASSLSGLEQFF. The CDR3 region has the DNA TGTGCCAGCAGCTTATCCGGGCTTGAGCAGTTCTTC.

This clonotype was seen repeatedly, ten times or more. The genes are TRBV2 and TRBJ2-7; TRBD1 might be the D (7 bases). The CDR3 is 15 residues long. Germline assignment: CDR1 SNHLY and CDR2 FYNNEI. Trimming shortened V by 6 bases and J by 3 bases, and 18 bases separated the two germline ends. CDR3 sequence (DNA): TGTGCCAGCAGGAGAGGCCCAGGGGGGCTCTACGAGCAGTACGTC. Translating it yields CASRRGPGGLYEQYV.

The rearrangement uses TRBV6-2 or TRBV6-3 and TRBJ2-5; 12 positions agree with TRBD2. In germline, CDR1 is MNHEY, CDR2 SVGEGT. V shed 2 bases and J 3 bases; nucleotides not matched to a gene: 10. This CDR3 is 18 amino acids long. CDR3 sequence: CASSYEAGRLAGEETQYF. The CDR3 nucleotides are TGTGCCAGCAGTTACGAAGCAGGGAGACTAGCGGGGGAAGAGACCCAGTACTTC.

The chain uses TRBV10-2 and TRBJ1-2; weak D call: TRBD1 (5 bases). The CDR3 contains 16 residues. V was pared by 2 bases and J by 7 bases, with 20 bases between. The V gene's germline CDR1 is WSHSY and CDR2 SAAADI. The CDR3: CASSENEGPGLLGYTF. The CDR3 bases are TGCGCCAGCAGTGAGAACGAAGGGCCAGGGCTGCTTGGCTACACCTTC.

This clonotype was found a few times. The CDR3 spells CAISGHGGLTDTQYF. In DNA, the CDR3 is TGTGCCATCAGTGGGCACGGGGGGCTCACAGATACGCAGTATTTT. The chain uses TRBV10-3 and TRBJ2-3; TRBD2 is a possible D gene (7 bases). This CDR3 region has 15 residues. Germline loops: CDR1 ENHRY, CDR2 SYGVKD. The V and J ends lost 4 bases and 2 bases respectively, with 13 bases between them.

The chain uses TRBV20-1 and TRBJ2-3; a possible D gene is TRBD2 (6 bases). The CDR3 is 14 amino acids. V lost 1 base and J lost 2, with 10 bases in between. Germline V gives CDR1 DFQATT, CDR2 SNEGSKA (reference sequence). The DNA for the CDR3 is TGCAGTGCTAGAGGTCTAGCGATCACAGATACGCAGTATTTT. This gives the protein CSARGLAITDTQYF.

The V gene is TRBV9, the J gene TRBJ1-3, with D possibly matching TRBD1 (5 bases). CDR3 length equals 16 residues. Germline V lookup: CDR1 SGDLS, CDR2 YYNGEE. Trimming cost V 4 bases and J 0 bases, with 14 bases left between them. The CDR3 protein is CASSTGSEFSGNTIYF. CDR3 nucleotides: TGTGCCAGCAGCACAGGAAGCGAATTCTCTGGAAACACCATATATTTT. The entire variable domain, with the rest obtained from reference TRBV9 and TRBJ1-3, is as follows: DSGVTQTPKHLITATGQRVTLRCSPRSGDLSVYWYQQSLDQGLQFLIQYYNGEERAKGNILERFSAQQFPDLHSELNLSSLELGDSALYFCASSTGSEFSGNTIYFGEGSWLTVV.